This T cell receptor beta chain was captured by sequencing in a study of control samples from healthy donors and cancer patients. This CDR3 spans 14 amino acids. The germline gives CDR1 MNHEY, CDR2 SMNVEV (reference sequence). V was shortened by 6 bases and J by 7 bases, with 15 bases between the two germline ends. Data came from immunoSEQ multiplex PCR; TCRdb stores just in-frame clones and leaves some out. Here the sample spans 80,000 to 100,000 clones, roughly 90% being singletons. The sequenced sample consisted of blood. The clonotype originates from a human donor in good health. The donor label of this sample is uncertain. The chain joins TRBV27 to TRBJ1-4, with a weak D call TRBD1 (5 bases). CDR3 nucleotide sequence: TGTGCCAGCAGCGATGCGGGGCTAGGTGAAAAACTGTTTTTT. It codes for CASSDAGLGEKLFF.